The subject of this entry is one T cell receptor beta chain. This sample was included in a study of PD-1 blockade in classical Hodgkin lymphoma. Clones were read by immunoSEQ multiplex PCR, and TCRdb kept only the in-frame ones, dropping some. The data show tens of thousands of clones, about 71% seen once. V dropped 6 bases and J dropped 0 bases, with 12 bases sitting between them. The CDR3 sequence is 15 residues long. In germline, CDR1 is SNHLY, CDR2 FYNNEI. Each and every patient relapsed after autologous stem cell transplantation, and patients got differing brentuximab vedotin exposure. This clonotype originated in a human donor with classical Hodgkin lymphoma. Sequences were derived from peripheral blood mononuclear cells (PBMCs), sampled at baseline. The V call is TRBV2, the J call TRBJ1-3; the D is unclear. CDR3 amino acids: CASRAGSSSGNTIYF. CDR3 bases: TGTGCCAGCAGGGCCGGCTCCAGCTCTGGAAACACCATATATTTT.